The next 16 T cell receptor beta chains were all read from a single sample in a study of a mutant IDH1 vaccine in newly diagnosed glioma. Their cognate antigens are unknown. Generated by immunoSEQ multiplex PCR, the TCRdb table keeps only in-frame clones and is missing some. The sample yields about 42,000 clones, around 83% seen once. Time point defined: week 35, safety follow-up. Every single dose of the vaccine, 300 ug of mutant IDH1 20-mer peptide, came with topical imiquimod. The material was PBMCs, obtained from a glioma patient whose treatment included an IDH1 peptide vaccine. All receptors come from a woman in her forties or fifties with glioma.

V usage is TRBV27 and J usage is TRBJ2-7, with D perhaps assigned TRBD1 or TRBD2 (5 bases each). The V and J ends lost 8 bases and 2 bases respectively, with 22 bases between them. The germline V gene has CDR1 MNHEY and CDR2 SMNVEV (reference sequence). The CDR3 loop spans 16 amino acids. The CDR3 here is CASRGVGTAAAYEQYF. The CDR3 nucleotides read TGTGCCAGCCGAGGGGTTGGGACGGCCGCTGCCTACGAGCAGTACTTC.

V usage is TRBV30 and J usage is TRBJ1-1, with D hard to call. This CDR3 contains 12 residues. V lost 2 bases and J 1 base, leaving 5 bases between the germline ends. Germline V gene lookup returns CDR1 GTSNPN and CDR2 SVGIG (reference sequence). The CDR3 protein is CAWSSSNTEAFF. In nucleotides, the CDR3 is TGTGCCTGGAGTAGTTCGAACACTGAAGCTTTCTTT.

The V call is TRBV7-2, the J call TRBJ1-3, with 7 bases lining up with TRBD1. CDR1 is SGHTA, CDR2 FQGNSA, per germline. The CDR3 is 17 amino acids. The trim removed 0 bases at V and 0 bases at J, leaving 5 bases unmatched. DNA for the CDR3: TGTGCCAGCAGCTTAGCCCGAGGGGGCCACTCTGGAAACACCATATATTTT. Translation: CASSLARGGHSGNTIYF.

The gene calls are TRBV2 and TRBJ2-1; D is possibly TRBD2 (5 bases). Germline CDR1 reads SNHLY; CDR2 reads FYNNEI. V lost 7 bases and J lost 8, with 9 bases in between. There are 11 residues in the CDR3. CDR3 residues: CASKRTDEQFF. The CDR3 DNA sequence: TGTGCCAGCAAGCGGACGGATGAGCAGTTCTTC.

J is TRBJ2-2 and V is TRBV5-4; tentatively, D is TRBD1 or TRBD2 (5 bases each). Germline CDR1 and CDR2: SGHNT and YYREEE (reference sequence). The CDR3 loop spans 15 amino acids. The ends were cut back, 2 bases at V and 5 bases at J, with 13 bases in the middle. Here the CDR3 DNA reads TGTGCCAGCAGCTTACGGGACCCCGGAACCGGGGAGCTGTTTTTT. This codes for CASSLRDPGTGELFF.

The gene calls are TRBV20-1 and TRBJ1-1; D unclear. Germline CDR1 and CDR2: DFQATT and SNEGSKA (reference sequence). The CDR3 is 11 amino acids. V was pared by 4 bases and J by 3 bases, with 6 bases between. DNA of the CDR3: TGCAGTGCTATGGACTACACTGAAGCTTTCTTT. This gives the protein CSAMDYTEAFF.

This clone appeared once. The chain recombines TRBV27 with TRBJ2-7, with D possibly TRBD1 on 7 matching bases. V was clipped by 5 bases and J by 7 bases, with 12 bases between them. CDR3 length: 12 residues. Germline-derived CDR1 and CDR2 are MNHEY and SMNVEV (reference sequence). CDR3 protein: CASSLQGGEQYF. The DNA for the CDR3 is TGTGCCAGCAGTCTGCAGGGGGGAGAGCAGTACTTC.

V and J are TRBV10-3 and TRBJ2-4, with D possibly TRBD1 on 5 matching bases. CDR3 length: 16 residues. In germline, CDR1 is ENHRY, CDR2 SYGVKD. V gave up 2 bases and J gave up 4 bases, with 15 bases separating them. The CDR3 is CAISEMTGAAKNIQYF. The CDR3 nucleotides are TGTGCCATCAGTGAGATGACTGGGGCGGCTAAAAACATTCAGTACTTC.

The rearrangement uses TRBV5-1 and TRBJ2-3; no clear D. Germline-derived CDR1 and CDR2 are SGHRS and YFSETQ. V was pared by 4 bases and J by 0 bases, with 6 bases between. The CDR3 covers 13 residues. This chain's CDR3 is CASSVTSTDTQYF. The CDR3 coding sequence is TGCGCCAGCAGCGTTACTAGCACAGATACGCAGTATTTT.

J is TRBJ2-7 and V is TRBV15; D may be TRBD1 (7 bases). Germline V gene data show CDR1 as LNHNV and CDR2 as YYDKDF (reference sequence). V was cut by 2 bases and J by 2 bases, with 13 bases left in between. The CDR3 totals 15 residues. The CDR3 region has the DNA TGTGCCACCAGCAGAATAACAGGGGAGGCCTACGAGCAGTACTTC. Protein product: CATSRITGEAYEQYF.

This clone was recorded a few times. In nucleotides, the CDR3 is TGTGCCAGCAGCATCTCTGGGACTCATTCACAGCATTTT. This translates into CASSISGTHSQHF. The rearrangement joins TRBV7-8 to TRBJ1-5; possible D gene TRBD1, 5 bases. The germline V and J ends were trimmed by 5 bases and 13 bases, with 18 bases remaining between them. Looked up from germline, CDR1 is SGHVS and CDR2 is FQNEAQ. The CDR3 totals 13 residues.

The chain recombines TRBV7-3 with TRBJ2-5; D gene ambiguous. CDR3 length: 15 residues. Germline assignment: CDR1 SGHTA and CDR2 FQGTGA. The ends were cut back, 4 bases at V and 1 base at J, with 13 bases in the middle. CDR3 residues: CASSSSGPFQETQYF. CDR3 nucleotides: TGTGCCAGCAGCTCGTCCGGGCCGTTCCAAGAGACCCAGTACTTC.

This clone was counted a few times. For the CDR3, the DNA is TGCGCCAGCAGCCAAGTATCAGGGACTGAAGCTTTCTTT. Translating gives CASSQVSGTEAFF. This sequence joins TRBV4-1 and TRBJ1-1, with D perhaps matching TRBD1 (5 bases). The CDR3 length is 13 residues. From germline, CDR1 is MGHRA and CDR2 YSYEKL. V was pared by 1 base and J by 5 bases, with 8 bases between.

J is TRBJ1-6 and V is TRBV9; D possibly corresponds to TRBD1 (6 bases). The germline V and J ends were trimmed by 0 bases and 8 bases, with 12 bases remaining between them. This CDR3 spans 15 amino acids. Germline V gives CDR1 SGDLS, CDR2 YYNGEE. The CDR3: CASSVGVRGYSPLHF. The CDR3 coding sequence is TGTGCCAGCAGCGTAGGGGTCAGGGGATATTCACCCCTCCACTTT.

V is TRBV14 and J is TRBJ2-3; D unresolved. The CDR3 consists of 15 residues. V lost 0 bases to trimming and J lost 4 bases, with 11 bases between them. Germline loops: CDR1 SGHDN, CDR2 FVKESK. The CDR3 nucleotides read TGTGCCAGCAGCCAAGATCCCGAAAGCGCAGATACGCAGTATTTT. This encodes CASSQDPESADTQYF.

The chain uses TRBV15 and TRBJ1-2; 7 bases are shared with TRBD1. V shed 3 bases and J 5 bases; nucleotides not matched to a gene: 9. CDR1 and CDR2 (germline): LNHNV, YYDKDF (reference sequence). The CDR3 contains 15 residues. The CDR3 reads CATSSGRGLKYGYTF. CDR3 DNA sequence: TGTGCCACCAGCAGTGGAAGGGGGCTTAAGTATGGCTACACCTTC.